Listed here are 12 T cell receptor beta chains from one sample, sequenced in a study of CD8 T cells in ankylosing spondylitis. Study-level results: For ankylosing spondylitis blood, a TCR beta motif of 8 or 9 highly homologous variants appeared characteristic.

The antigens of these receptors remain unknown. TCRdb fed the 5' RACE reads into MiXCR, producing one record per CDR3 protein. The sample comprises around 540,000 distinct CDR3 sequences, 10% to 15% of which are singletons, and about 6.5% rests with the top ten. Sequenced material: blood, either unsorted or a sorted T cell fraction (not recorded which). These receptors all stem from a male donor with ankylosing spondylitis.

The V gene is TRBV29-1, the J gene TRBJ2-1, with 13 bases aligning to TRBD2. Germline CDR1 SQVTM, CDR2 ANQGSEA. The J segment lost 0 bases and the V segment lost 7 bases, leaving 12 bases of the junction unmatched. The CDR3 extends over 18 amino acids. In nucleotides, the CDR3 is TGCAGCGCCCAACTAGCGGGAGGGCGCCGGAGCTCCTACAATGAGCAGTTCTTC. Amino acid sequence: CSAQLAGGRRSSYNEQFF.

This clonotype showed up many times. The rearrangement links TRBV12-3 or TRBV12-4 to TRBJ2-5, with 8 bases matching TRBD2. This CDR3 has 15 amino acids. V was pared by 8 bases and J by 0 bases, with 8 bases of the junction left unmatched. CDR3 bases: TGTGCCAGCTTAGGGGTAGCGGGGTACCAAGAGACCCAGTACTTC. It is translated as CASLGVAGYQETQYF.

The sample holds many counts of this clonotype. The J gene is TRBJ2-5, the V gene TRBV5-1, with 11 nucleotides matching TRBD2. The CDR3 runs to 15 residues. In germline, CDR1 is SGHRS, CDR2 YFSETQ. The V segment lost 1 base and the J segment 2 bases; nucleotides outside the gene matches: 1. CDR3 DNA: TGCGCCAGCAGCTTGACTAGCGGGAGACAAGAGACCCAGTACTTC. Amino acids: CASSLTSGRQETQYF.

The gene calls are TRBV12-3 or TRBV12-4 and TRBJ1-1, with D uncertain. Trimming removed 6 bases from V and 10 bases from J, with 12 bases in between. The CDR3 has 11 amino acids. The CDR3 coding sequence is TGTGCCAGCAGCCCAGACACGGCAGCTTTCTTT. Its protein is CASSPDTAAFF.

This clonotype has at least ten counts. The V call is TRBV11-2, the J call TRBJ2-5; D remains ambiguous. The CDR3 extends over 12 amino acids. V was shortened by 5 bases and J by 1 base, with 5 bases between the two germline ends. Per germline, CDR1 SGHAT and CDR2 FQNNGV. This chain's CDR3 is CASSASQETQYF. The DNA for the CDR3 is TGTGCCAGCAGCGCCTCCCAAGAGACCCAGTACTTC.

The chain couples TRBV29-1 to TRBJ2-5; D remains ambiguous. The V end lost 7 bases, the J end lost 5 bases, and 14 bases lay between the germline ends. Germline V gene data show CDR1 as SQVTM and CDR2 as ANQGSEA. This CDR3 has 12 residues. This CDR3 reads CSAGGPRETQYF. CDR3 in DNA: TGCAGCGCCGGTGGACCCCGTGAGACCCAGTACTTC.

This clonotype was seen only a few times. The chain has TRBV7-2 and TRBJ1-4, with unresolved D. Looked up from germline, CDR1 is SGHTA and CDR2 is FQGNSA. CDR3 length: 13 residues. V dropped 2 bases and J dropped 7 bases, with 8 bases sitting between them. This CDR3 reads CASSLRMGEKLFF. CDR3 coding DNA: TGTGCCAGCAGCTTACGAATGGGTGAAAAACTGTTTTTT.

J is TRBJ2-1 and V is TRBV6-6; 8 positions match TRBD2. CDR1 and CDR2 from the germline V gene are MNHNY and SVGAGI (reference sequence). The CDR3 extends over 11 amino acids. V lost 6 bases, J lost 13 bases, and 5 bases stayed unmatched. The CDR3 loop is CASRSGGDQFF. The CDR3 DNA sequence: TGTGCCAGCAGATCCGGGGGGGACCAGTTCTTC.

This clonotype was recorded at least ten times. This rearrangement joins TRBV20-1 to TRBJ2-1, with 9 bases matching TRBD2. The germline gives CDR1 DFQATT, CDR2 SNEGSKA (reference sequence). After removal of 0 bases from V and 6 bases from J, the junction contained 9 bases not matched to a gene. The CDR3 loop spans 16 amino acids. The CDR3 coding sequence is TGCAGTGCTAGAGATCTGGCCAGCGGGAGGCCCAATGAGCAGTTCTTC. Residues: CSARDLASGRPNEQFF.

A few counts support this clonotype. In DNA, the CDR3 is TGTGCCATCAGTGAGTCACTAGCGGGGGCCACAGATACGCAGTATTTT. This translates into CAISESLAGATDTQYF. The rearrangement joins TRBV10-3 to TRBJ2-3; TRBD2 matches 11 bases. The CDR3 totals 16 residues. The trim removed 0 bases at V and 2 bases at J, leaving 1 base unmatched. Germline V gives CDR1 ENHRY, CDR2 SYGVKD.

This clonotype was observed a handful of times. The DNA of the CDR3 is TGTGCCAGCAGTTCCCATGATTACCTAGCGGGTCCCCAAGAGACCCAGTACTTC. This codes for CASSSHDYLAGPQETQYF. The rearrangement joins TRBV12-3 or TRBV12-4 to TRBJ2-5; 8 nucleotides agree with TRBD2. Germline trimming cut 4 bases from V and 1 base from J; bases unmatched to any gene: 14. The CDR3 is made up of 18 amino acids.

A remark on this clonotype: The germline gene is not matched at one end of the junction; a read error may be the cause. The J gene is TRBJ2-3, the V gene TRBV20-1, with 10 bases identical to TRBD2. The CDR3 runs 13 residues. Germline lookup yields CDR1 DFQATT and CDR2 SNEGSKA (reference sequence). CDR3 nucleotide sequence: TGCAGTGCCGCTAGCGGGAGCACAGATACGCAGTACTTT. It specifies CSAASGSTDTQYF.